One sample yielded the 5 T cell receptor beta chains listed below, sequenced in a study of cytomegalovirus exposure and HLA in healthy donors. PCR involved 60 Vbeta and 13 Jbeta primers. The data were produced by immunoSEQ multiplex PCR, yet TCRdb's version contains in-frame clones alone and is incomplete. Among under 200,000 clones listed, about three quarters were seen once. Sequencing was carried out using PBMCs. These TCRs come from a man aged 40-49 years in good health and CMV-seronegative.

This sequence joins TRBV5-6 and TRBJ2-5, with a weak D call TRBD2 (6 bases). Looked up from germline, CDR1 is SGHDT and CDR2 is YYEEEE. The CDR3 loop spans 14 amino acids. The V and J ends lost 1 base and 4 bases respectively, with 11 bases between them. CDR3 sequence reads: CASSLSQRVETQYF. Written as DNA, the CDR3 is TGTGCCAGCAGCTTGAGTCAGCGGGTAGAGACCCAGTACTTC.

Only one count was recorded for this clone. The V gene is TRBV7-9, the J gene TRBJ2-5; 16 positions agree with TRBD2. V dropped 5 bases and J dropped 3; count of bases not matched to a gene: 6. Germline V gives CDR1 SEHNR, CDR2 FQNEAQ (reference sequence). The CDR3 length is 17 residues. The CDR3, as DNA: TGTGCCAGCAGCCCCGGGACTAGCGGGGGGGATGAAGAGACCCAGTACTTC. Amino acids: CASSPGTSGGDEETQYF.

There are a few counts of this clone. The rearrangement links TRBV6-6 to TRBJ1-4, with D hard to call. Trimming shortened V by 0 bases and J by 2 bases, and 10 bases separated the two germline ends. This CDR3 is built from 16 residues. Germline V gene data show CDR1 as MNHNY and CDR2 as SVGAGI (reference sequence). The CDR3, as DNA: TGTGCCAGCAGTTACTCCAGTCGGGAGACTAATGAAAAACTGTTTTTT. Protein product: CASSYSSRETNEKLFF.

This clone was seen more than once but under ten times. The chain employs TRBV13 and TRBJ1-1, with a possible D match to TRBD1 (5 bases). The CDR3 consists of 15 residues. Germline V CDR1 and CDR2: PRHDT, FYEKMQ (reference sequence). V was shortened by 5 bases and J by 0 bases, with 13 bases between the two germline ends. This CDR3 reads CASSLEGVMNTEAFF. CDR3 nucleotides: TGTGCCAGCAGCCTAGAAGGGGTCATGAACACTGAAGCTTTCTTT.

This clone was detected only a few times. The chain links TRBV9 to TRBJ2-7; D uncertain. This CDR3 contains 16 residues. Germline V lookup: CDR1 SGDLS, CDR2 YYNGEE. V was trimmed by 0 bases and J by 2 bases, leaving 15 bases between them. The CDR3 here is CASSVGVGQAAYEQYF. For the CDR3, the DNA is TGTGCCAGCAGCGTAGGAGTGGGCCAGGCTGCCTACGAGCAGTACTTC.